The present entry profiles one T cell receptor beta chain with its context. Its antigen is unknown. Sequence at one end of the junction differs from germline and may be a read error. This record comes from a study of T-cell memory formation after mild COVID-19. Study findings and constraints: CD4/CD8 balance characterized clones contracting day 15 to 85, and CD4+ skew characterized later expanders. The pre-infection memory compartment contained some responding clones, suggesting cross-reactive memory joined. In second-wave clones peaking day 37, SARS-CoV-2 specificity remained unconfirmed.

TCRdb redid the calling of the 5' RACE reads with MiXCR, one entry per CDR3 protein. This sample carries approximately 440,000 distinct CDR3 sequences, 15% to 25% of them seen once, and the ten largest clones take roughly 8%. The TCR comes from an adult woman who had mild COVID-19 (a few samples of this study predate the infection). Cell type and time point are not known. The sequenced sample consisted of PBMCs or a T cell subset sorted from them (not recorded which).

The chain's CDR3 is CASSLTGFNTGELFF. DNA for the CDR3: TGTGCCAGCAGCCTGACAGGCTTCAACACAGGGGAGCTGTTTTTT. The V gene is TRBV14, the J gene TRBJ2-2, with D perhaps TRBD1 (6 bases). The CDR3 sequence is 15 residues long. Per the germline V gene, CDR1 is SGHDN and CDR2 is FVKESK.